This entry lists 8 T cell receptor beta chains sequenced from one sample in a study of cytomegalovirus exposure and HLA in healthy donors. PCR involved 60 Vbeta and 13 Jbeta primers. Sequencing was performed with immunoSEQ multiplex PCR; in TCRdb, only in-frame clones are kept and a portion is missing. The sample consists of about 160,000 clones, about three quarters of them appearing once. Sequencing was carried out using PBMCs. The receptors derive from a man in his forties in good health and CMV-seropositive.

J is TRBJ2-7 and V is TRBV2, with TRBD2 identical over 8 bases. V lost 8 bases and J lost 2; bases outside the gene matches: 5. The germline gives CDR1 SNHLY, CDR2 FYNNEI. This CDR3 comprises 13 residues. In DNA, the CDR3 is TGTGCCAGCTCCCCGGGACTAGCCTACGAGCAGTACTTC. This encodes CASSPGLAYEQYF.

The chain uses TRBV18 and TRBJ2-2; 14 positions agree with TRBD2. Germline CDR1 KGHSH, CDR2 LQKENI. V lost 0 bases and J lost 6; bases outside the gene matches: 0. CDR3 size: 16 residues. CDR3 region: CASSPPGLAGAGELFF. The CDR3 coding sequence is TGTGCCAGCTCACCACCGGGACTAGCGGGAGCCGGGGAGCTGTTTTTT.

The rearrangement links TRBV6-5 to TRBJ2-7; TRBD2 might be the D (6 bases). The germline V gene encodes CDR1 MNHEY and CDR2 SVGAGI. CDR3 length: 13 amino acids. V was cut by 6 bases and J by 2 bases, with 11 bases left in between. The CDR3 region is CASSPDYTYEQYF. In DNA, the CDR3 is TGTGCCAGCAGCCCGGACTATACCTACGAGCAGTACTTC.

CDR3 region: CASSLSGGEQYF. CDR3 in DNA: TGTGCCAGCAGTTTGTCGGGTGGAGAGCAGTACTTC. V is TRBV28 and J is TRBJ2-7; D is unclear. Germline-derived CDR1 and CDR2 are MDHEN and SYDVKM. The CDR3 is made up of 12 amino acids. Trimming took off 3 bases at V and 7 bases at J, with 10 bases between the two ends.

This clone has just one count. The chain is built from TRBV4-3 and TRBJ1-1; TRBD1 agrees at 8 bases. J was trimmed by 0 bases and V by 4 bases; bases with no gene match: 7. This CDR3 contains 16 residues. Germline V lookup: CDR1 LGHNA, CDR2 YSLEER. CDR3 amino acids: CASSPSGGQVNTEAFF. DNA of the CDR3: TGCGCCAGCAGCCCAAGTGGGGGACAGGTGAACACTGAAGCTTTCTTT.

The V call is TRBV11-2, the J call TRBJ2-5, with D possibly being TRBD2 (6 bases). Trimming removed 5 bases from V and 1 base from J, with 26 bases in between. This CDR3 spans 19 amino acids. Germline values: CDR1 SGHAT, CDR2 FQNNGV. As DNA, the CDR3 is TGTGCCAGCAGCGCTGGAGGGATTTCCGGGAATAGGCCCCAAGAGACCCAGTACTTC. Protein product: CASSAGGISGNRPQETQYF. The full variable domain, its missing parts supplied by reference TRBV11-2 and TRBJ2-5, is EAGVAQSPRYKIIEKRQSVAFWCNPISGHATLYWYQQILGQGPKLLIQFQNNGVVDDSQLPKDRFSAERLKGVDSTLKIQPAKLEDSAVYLCASSAGGISGNRPQETQYFGPGTRLLVL.

V usage is TRBV27 and J usage is TRBJ2-7; TRBD2 aligns across 7 bases. The V gene's germline CDR1 is MNHEY and CDR2 SMNVEV (reference sequence). CDR3 length equals 15 residues. V trimming: 4 bases; J trimming: 4 bases; junction bases outside the gene matches: 10. The CDR3 reads CASSSWEGPRYEQYF. CDR3 in DNA: TGTGCCAGCAGTTCCTGGGAGGGGCCAAGGTACGAGCAGTACTTC.

This clone was detected only once. V and J are TRBV19 and TRBJ1-1; TRBD1 aligns across 10 bases. Losses at the gene ends were 3 bases for V and 3 bases for J; bases not matched to a gene: 7. The CDR3 has 16 residues. Per germline, CDR1 LNHDA and CDR2 SQIVND (reference sequence). The CDR3 loop is CASSMNRQGAHTEAFF. DNA of the CDR3: TGTGCCAGTAGTATGAACAGACAGGGGGCTCACACTGAAGCTTTCTTT.